Below, 21 T cell receptor beta chains from the same sample are listed, as sequenced in a study of OX40 agonist ivuxolimab in advanced cancers. Sequencing used immunoSEQ multiplex PCR; TCRdb keeps in-frame clones, though not all of them. The table records just over 80,000 clones, about 88% of them present only once. This specimen consisted of CD4+ or CD8+ T cells sorted from blood, obtained in a trial of the OX40 agonist ivuxolimab. The source is an adult with an advanced solid tumor such as melanoma, head and neck, liver or kidney cancer.

The V gene is TRBV5-1, the J gene TRBJ1-1, with a tentative D call TRBD1 (5 bases). Germline V gene lookup returns CDR1 SGHRS and CDR2 YFSETQ. This CDR3 region has 16 residues. Trimming stripped 0 bases from V and 4 bases from J, with 16 bases between. The CDR3 spells CASSLGLSGLGTEAFF. The CDR3 DNA is TGCGCCAGCAGCTTGGGTCTCTCGGGGCTAGGCACTGAAGCTTTCTTT.

In this sample, this clone turned up once. The V call is TRBV19, the J call TRBJ1-4; 7 nucleotides agree with TRBD1. Germline trimming cut 6 bases from V and 4 bases from J; bases unmatched to any gene: 5. Germline values: CDR1 LNHDA, CDR2 SQIVND (reference sequence). CDR3 length: 14 residues. The CDR3 coding sequence is TGTGCCAGTAGGAGACAGGGAAGTAATGAAAAACTGTTTTTT. It translates to CASRRQGSNEKLFF.

The rearrangement joins TRBV25-1 to TRBJ2-2; no clear D. V was pared by 2 bases and J by 3 bases, with 4 bases between. This CDR3 is 13 amino acids long. Germline CDR1 MGHDK, CDR2 SYGVNS. The CDR3 DNA sequence: TGTGCCAGCAGTGAAGGGGACACCGGGGAGCTGTTTTTT. This codes for CASSEGDTGELFF.

The CDR3 region is CASSGNRWSNQPQHF. CDR3 DNA: TGTGCCAGCAGTGGTAACAGATGGAGCAATCAGCCCCAGCATTTT. The chain recombines TRBV27 with TRBJ1-5; D is unclear. With 5 bases removed from V and 1 base from J, the gap between germline ends came to 12 bases. The CDR3 length is 15 residues. Per the germline V gene, CDR1 is MNHEY and CDR2 is SMNVEV (reference sequence).

This chain joins TRBV9 and TRBJ1-2; D is uncertain. Deletions cut 4 bases from V and 2 bases from J, with 12 bases between. Germline values: CDR1 SGDLS, CDR2 YYNGEE. The CDR3 loop spans 14 amino acids. The CDR3 coding sequence is TGTGCCAGCAGCCCCCGAAATATGAACTATGGCTACACCTTC. Translated, it gives CASSPRNMNYGYTF.

This chain connects TRBV20-1 to TRBJ1-4; tentative D call: TRBD1 (5 bases). CDR3 length: 11 residues. V was clipped by 4 bases and J by 11 bases, with 11 bases between them. Germline V gives CDR1 DFQATT, CDR2 SNEGSKA (reference sequence). In DNA form, the CDR3 reads TGCAGTGCTACCAGGGATCTGAAACTGTTTTTT. Amino acid sequence: CSATRDLKLFF.

This clone showed up just once. The chain uses TRBV5-1 and TRBJ2-3; D gene uncertain. V lost 0 bases and J lost 4, with 6 bases in between. The CDR3 spans 13 residues. From germline, CDR1 is SGHRS and CDR2 YFSETQ. The CDR3, as DNA: TGCGCCAGCAGCTTGGCAGTTTCAGATACGCAGTATTTT. It encodes CASSLAVSDTQYF.

The J gene is TRBJ2-4, the V gene TRBV28; tentative D call: TRBD1 (6 bases). The CDR3 contains 15 residues. V was clipped by 5 bases and J by 9 bases, with 20 bases between them. CDR1 is MDHEN and CDR2 is SYDVKM in the germline V gene. CDR3 protein: CASSPQGISRIIQYF. The CDR3 coding sequence is TGTGCCAGCAGTCCTCAGGGGATTAGCAGGATCATTCAGTACTTC.

This clone was seen once. The V call is TRBV5-1, the J call TRBJ1-2; TRBD1 matches 7 bases. The CDR3 consists of 15 residues. Germline V lookup: CDR1 SGHRS, CDR2 YFSETQ. After removal of 2 bases from V and 1 base from J, the junction contained 5 bases not matched to a gene. The CDR3 DNA sequence: TGCGCCAGCAGCTTTACCCGGGACAGTAACTATGGCTACACCTTC. Translated: CASSFTRDSNYGYTF.

The gene calls are TRBV6-6 and TRBJ2-3; no clear D gene. Trimming pared 5 bases from V and 2 bases from J, leaving 8 bases between. Germline assignment: CDR1 MNHNY and CDR2 SVGAGI (reference sequence). The CDR3 has 13 residues. The CDR3 loop reads CASSAGPTDTQYF. In DNA form, the CDR3 reads TGTGCCAGCAGTGCCGGGCCCACAGATACGCAGTATTTT.

The chain has TRBV6-1 and TRBJ2-2; 9 nucleotides align to TRBD1. V lost 7 bases and J lost 5; bases outside the gene matches: 8. CDR1 and CDR2 from the germline V gene are MNHNS and SASEGT. The CDR3 is 15 residues long. CDR3 protein: CASTVGQGRTGELFF. The CDR3 DNA is TGTGCCAGCACCGTAGGACAGGGGAGGACCGGGGAGCTGTTTTTT.

The count of this clone is one. At the DNA level, this CDR3 is encoded by other sequences in the same sample as well. The J gene is TRBJ1-1, the V gene TRBV14; tentatively, D is TRBD1 (6 bases). V gave up 1 base and J gave up 5 bases, with 8 bases separating them. Looked up from germline, CDR1 is SGHDN and CDR2 is FVKESK. The CDR3 covers 13 residues. The DNA of the CDR3 is TGTGCCAGCAGCCAAGTTACAGGGACTGAAGCTTTCTTT. Translated: CASSQVTGTEAFF.

This clone was seen only once. The gene calls are TRBV6-6 and TRBJ1-1; D is unresolved. V lost 5 bases and J 1 base, leaving 8 bases between the germline ends. The CDR3 is made up of 13 amino acids. The germline CDR1 and CDR2 sequences are MNHNY and SVGAGI (reference sequence). CDR3 protein: CASSSRWNTEAFF. The CDR3 DNA follows: TGTGCCAGCAGTAGTAGGTGGAACACTGAAGCTTTCTTT.

The chain joins TRBV6-6 to TRBJ2-7, with D tentatively TRBD2 (6 bases). This CDR3 comprises 15 residues. The germline V and J ends were trimmed by 6 bases and 0 bases, with 15 bases remaining between them. Germline CDR1 and CDR2: MNHNY and SVGAGI (reference sequence). In DNA, the CDR3 is TGTGCCAGCAGAAGGGACTCGGCGAGCTCCTACGAGCAGTACTTC. Translated: CASRRDSASSYEQYF.

This clone was recorded only once. This chain connects TRBV7-2 to TRBJ1-2, with 8 bases lining up with TRBD1. Germline assignment: CDR1 SGHTA and CDR2 FQGNSA. V lost 5 bases, J lost 5 bases, and 13 bases stayed unmatched. The CDR3 length is 16 residues. CDR3 DNA: TGTGCCAGCAGCCCTAGATCAGGGGGCTCTGGTTATGGCTACACCTTC. This sequence encodes CASSPRSGGSGYGYTF.

The genes are TRBV5-4 and TRBJ1-5; D is ambiguous. Germline V gene sequence: CDR1 SGHNT, CDR2 YYREEE (reference sequence). The CDR3 contains 15 residues. V lost 0 bases and J lost 0, with 7 bases in between. The CDR3 DNA reads as TGTGCCAGCAGCTTGGGCACGAATAGCAATCAGCCCCAGCATTTT. This encodes CASSLGTNSNQPQHF.

The chain combines TRBV7-2 with TRBJ2-3; D unresolved. From germline, CDR1 is SGHTA and CDR2 FQGNSA. There are 14 residues in the CDR3. V lost 3 bases and J lost 4, with 11 bases in between. The CDR3 nucleotides read TGTGCCAGCAGCTTGACACCGGGCGCAGATACGCAGTATTTT. The encoded protein is CASSLTPGADTQYF.

V is TRBV30 and J is TRBJ1-3; D perhaps matches TRBD1 (5 bases). The V gene lost 4 bases and the J gene lost 4 bases, with 11 bases spanning the gap. The CDR3 spans 13 residues. CDR1 is GTSNPN, CDR2 SVGIG, per germline (reference sequence). The CDR3 is CAWTGGYGNTIYF. The CDR3 nucleotides read TGTGCCTGGACTGGGGGTTACGGAAACACCATATATTTT. Variable domain in full (rest from reference TRBV30 and TRBJ1-3): SQTIHQWPATLVQPVGSPLSLECTVEGTSNPNLYWYRQAAGRGLQLLFYSVGIGQISSEVPQNLSASRPQDRQFILSSKKLLLSDSGFYLCAWTGGYGNTIYFGEGSWLTVV.

The chain is built from TRBV21-1 and TRBJ2-1; the table's D call, TRBD1, was not checked against the DNA. TRBV21-1 counts as a pseudogene. There are 14 residues in the CDR3. The CDR3 DNA is TGTGCCAACCCGGGACAGGGGAGAGGGGGTGAGCAGTTCTTC. Translation: CANPGQGRGGEQFF.

This clone appeared a few times. The chain combines TRBV18 with TRBJ1-1, with D possibly being TRBD1 (6 bases). Trimming cost V 6 bases and J 5 bases, with 16 bases left between them. The CDR3 extends over 14 amino acids. Germline V gene sequence: CDR1 KGHSH, CDR2 LQKENI. The chain's CDR3 is CASSYYRDRTEAFF. CDR3 in DNA: TGTGCCAGCTCCTACTACAGGGATCGGACTGAAGCTTTCTTT.

This chain links TRBV25-1 with TRBJ2-2; 8 bases fit TRBD1. CDR1 is MGHDK and CDR2 is SYGVNS in the germline V gene. V lost 4 bases to trimming and J lost 4 bases; unmatched junction nucleotides: 5. CDR3 length: 15 residues. CDR3 amino acids: CASSAAQGATGELFF. The CDR3 region has the DNA TGTGCCAGCAGTGCCGCCCAGGGGGCCACCGGGGAGCTGTTTTTT. Filled out from reference TRBV25-1 and TRBJ2-2, the complete variable domain reads EADIYQTPRYLVIGTGKKITLECSQTMGHDKMYWYQQDPGMELHLIHYSYGVNSTEKGDLSSESTVSRIRTEHFPLTLESARPSHTSQYLCASSAAQGATGELFFGEGSRLTVL.